Listed here are 32 T cell receptor beta chains from one sample, sequenced in a study of a mutant IDH1 vaccine in newly diagnosed glioma. Time point given: week 11, during vaccination. Topical imiquimod was applied with each vaccine dose, which held 300 ug of mutant IDH1 20-mer peptide. For these receptors, no antigen is known. Profiling relied on immunoSEQ multiplex PCR, and the TCRdb table lists in-frame clones only, not all of them. The sample lists about 110,000 clones; roughly nine tenths were seen once. The starting material was PBMCs, obtained from a glioma patient whose treatment included an IDH1 peptide vaccine. Receptor source: a woman aged 50 to 60 with glioma.

V is TRBV2 and J is TRBJ2-1, with D possibly called TRBD1 or TRBD2 (5 bases each). V shed 3 bases and J shed 14 bases, with 17 bases lying between them. Looked up from germline, CDR1 is SNHLY and CDR2 is FYNNEI. The CDR3 sequence is 13 residues long. The DNA for the CDR3 is TGTGCCAGCAGTGAGGAGGTCTGGGACCCTGAGTTCTTC. The encoded protein is CASSEEVWDPEFF.

V and J are TRBV7-9 and TRBJ2-7; D is undetermined. Trimming pared 5 bases from V and 2 bases from J, leaving 10 bases between. CDR1 SEHNR and CDR2 FQNEAQ come from the germline V gene (reference sequence). This CDR3 comprises 13 residues. CDR3 bases: TGTGCCAGCAGCCCACTTGGAACCTACGAGCAGTACTTC. Translation gives CASSPLGTYEQYF. The variable domain in full, with the rest retrieved from reference TRBV7-9 and TRBJ2-7, is DTGVSQNPRHKITKRGQNVTFRCDPISEHNRLYWYRQTLGQGPEFLTYFQNEAQLEKSRLLSDRFSAERPKGSFSTLEIQRTEQGDSAMYLCASSPLGTYEQYFGPGTRLTVT.

The chain employs TRBV28 and TRBJ2-5; the match to TRBD1 covers 11 bases. The end of the DNA aligns better with TRBJ2-7, so the J call may be wrong. Per the germline V gene, CDR1 is MDHEN and CDR2 is SYDVKM. This CDR3 has 14 amino acids. The CDR3 DNA sequence: TGTGCCAGCAGTCTCTGGGACAGGGGGGCCGAGCAGTACTTC. It encodes CASSLWDRGAEQYF.

About this clone itself: In the same sample, other DNA sequences code for this CDR3. The chain links TRBV7-8 to TRBJ2-1, with D maybe TRBD1 (6 bases). Germline loops: CDR1 SGHVS, CDR2 FQNEAQ. This CDR3 region has 13 residues. Trimming removed 4 bases from V and 7 bases from J, with 11 bases in between. The CDR3, as DNA: TGTGCCAGCAGCTCCGAGAGGGGGAATGAGCAGTTCTTC. It is translated as CASSSERGNEQFF.

The chain employs TRBV28 and TRBJ2-6; 7 positions agree with TRBD2. The germline CDR1 and CDR2 sequences are MDHEN and SYDVKM. This CDR3 has 15 amino acids. V lost 3 bases to trimming and J lost 2 bases; unmatched junction nucleotides: 1. The CDR3 reads CASSLGGTGANVLTF. In nucleotides, the CDR3 is TGTGCCAGCAGTTTGGGAGGGACTGGGGCCAACGTCCTGACTTTC. The variable domain in full, with the rest retrieved from reference TRBV28 and TRBJ2-6, is DVKVTQSSRYLVKRTGEKVFLECVQDMDHENMFWYRQDPGLGLRLIYFSYDVKMKEKGDIPEGYSVSREKKERFSLILESASTNQTSMYLCASSLGGTGANVLTFGAGSRLTVL.

The chain employs TRBV6-5 and TRBJ1-1, with a weak D call TRBD1 (6 bases). Trimming shortened V by 5 bases and J by 4 bases, and 14 bases separated the two germline ends. CDR1 is MNHEY, CDR2 SVGAGI, per germline. This CDR3 contains 14 residues. CDR3 protein: CASSGGGGGTEAFF. The CDR3 DNA reads as TGTGCCAGCAGTGGAGGGGGGGGAGGCACTGAAGCTTTCTTT.

This clone was detected only a few times. The chain couples TRBV28 to TRBJ1-1; 10 bases match TRBD1. Germline V gene data show CDR1 as MDHEN and CDR2 as SYDVKM. The trim removed 6 bases at V and 0 bases at J, leaving 1 base unmatched. The CDR3 has 14 residues. CDR3 in DNA: TGTGCCAGCAGGGACAGGGGGGTGAACACTGAAGCTTTCTTT. Its protein is CASRDRGVNTEAFF.

This sequence joins TRBV5-4 and TRBJ1-5; 7 nucleotides agree with TRBD1. The CDR3 is 14 amino acids. V gave up 4 bases and J gave up 13 bases; unmatched junction bases: 14. The V gene's germline CDR1 is SGHNT and CDR2 YYREEE (reference sequence). CDR3 DNA sequence: TGTGCCAGCAGCGACGAAACCGGGGCAGGGGGGCAGCATTTT. It codes for CASSDETGAGGQHF.

This clone has just one count. The V call is TRBV28, the J call TRBJ2-1, with 7 positions matching TRBD2. Germline V lookup: CDR1 MDHEN, CDR2 SYDVKM. J was trimmed by 8 bases and V by 4 bases; bases with no gene match: 11. The CDR3 sequence is 15 residues long. The CDR3 loop is CASSSLSGTVDEQFF. CDR3 sequence (DNA): TGTGCCAGCAGTTCCCTCAGCGGGACGGTCGATGAGCAGTTCTTC.

The genes are TRBV6-6 and TRBJ2-1; unclear D gene. With 7 bases removed from V and 10 bases from J, the gap between germline ends came to 17 bases. CDR1 is MNHNY and CDR2 is SVGAGI in the germline V gene (reference sequence). CDR3 size: 13 residues. The CDR3 DNA sequence: TGTGCCAGCAATCCAGCTACCACCCGGGAGCAGTTCTTC. Its protein is CASNPATTREQFF.

The J gene is TRBJ2-2, the V gene TRBV7-6, with D perhaps TRBD1 (6 bases). The CDR3 totals 16 residues. V was clipped by 3 bases and J by 1 base, with 12 bases between them. Germline values: CDR1 SGHVS, CDR2 FNYEAQ. The CDR3: CASSLPDRRNTGELFF. The CDR3 bases are TGTGCCAGCAGCTTGCCCGACAGGAGGAACACCGGGGAGCTGTTTTTT. The full variable domain, its missing parts supplied by reference TRBV7-6 and TRBJ2-2, is GAGVSQSPRYKVTKRGQDVALRCDPISGHVSLYWYRQALGQGPEFLTYFNYEAQQDKSGLPNDRFSAERPEGSISTLTIQRTEQRDSAMYRCASSLPDRRNTGELFFGEGSRLTVL.

The gene calls are TRBV14 and TRBJ2-1; TRBD2 matches 13 bases. CDR1 SGHDN and CDR2 FVKESK come from the germline V gene. This CDR3 comprises 16 residues. V trimming: 3 bases; J trimming: 7 bases; junction bases outside the gene matches: 6. CDR3 protein: CASSHSGLAGINEQFF. In DNA form, the CDR3 reads TGTGCCAGCAGCCACTCGGGACTAGCGGGAATAAATGAGCAGTTCTTC.

The chain uses TRBV23-1 and TRBJ1-1; D perhaps matches TRBD1 (6 bases). TRBV23-1 is sorted into the ORF group, with uncertain function. CDR3 length: 14 residues. Between the trimmed V and J ends, which lost 4 bases and 6 bases, there was a span of 15 bases. The DNA for the CDR3 is TGCGCCAGCAGTCGTCCCGAGGGGGGCCCTGAAGCTTTCTTT. Its translation is CASSRPEGGPEAFF.

The chain is built from TRBV5-6 and TRBJ2-3; D possibly corresponds to TRBD2 (8 bases). The CDR3 totals 16 residues. Looked up from germline, CDR1 is SGHDT and CDR2 is YYEEEE. V shed 3 bases and J shed 1 base, with 15 bases lying between them. The CDR3 DNA follows: TGTGCCAGCAGCTCCCCGGGAGGGGGCCGCACAGATACGCAGTATTTT. This sequence encodes CASSSPGGGRTDTQYF.

The V gene is TRBV27, the J gene TRBJ1-1; possible D gene TRBD1, 5 bases. Trimming took off 1 base at V and 6 bases at J, with 9 bases between the two ends. Germline assignment: CDR1 MNHEY and CDR2 SMNVEV (reference sequence). The CDR3 covers 13 residues. This CDR3 is CASSLWGGAEAFF. The CDR3 bases are TGTGCCAGCAGTTTATGGGGAGGGGCTGAAGCTTTCTTT.

V is TRBV11-3 and J is TRBJ2-5; the D call may be TRBD1 or TRBD2 (5 bases each). The CDR3 covers 14 residues. Trimming removed 5 bases at V and 5 bases at J, with 15 bases between. In germline, CDR1 is SGHNT, CDR2 YENEEA. CDR3 amino acids: CASSPGAPTETQYF. Here the CDR3 DNA reads TGTGCCAGCAGCCCCGGGGCCCCAACGGAGACCCAGTACTTC.

The chain couples TRBV7-2 to TRBJ1-2, with TRBD1 matching 8 bases. J gave up 8 bases and V 1 base, and 12 bases lay outside the gene matches. The CDR3 contains 16 residues. Germline V gene data show CDR1 as SGHTA and CDR2 as FQGNSA. This CDR3 is CASSLDARGRTGGYTF. CDR3 nucleotides: TGTGCCAGCAGCTTAGATGCCAGGGGGCGGACAGGAGGCTACACCTTC.

The chain combines TRBV10-2 with TRBJ2-3; 13 nucleotides agree with TRBD2. Germline CDR1 and CDR2: WSHSY and SAAADI. The CDR3 sequence is 20 residues long. The J segment lost 3 bases and the V segment lost 6 bases, leaving 18 bases of the junction unmatched. The DNA of the CDR3 is TGCGCCAGCAGGAACCGGGACCCTGGGACTAGCGGGACCTTGACAGATACGCAGTATTTT. This sequence encodes CASRNRDPGTSGTLTDTQYF.

The V and J genes are TRBV7-9 and TRBJ1-3, with D perhaps TRBD1 (6 bases). The CDR3 is 14 residues long. Germline loops: CDR1 SEHNR, CDR2 FQNEAQ (reference sequence). V dropped 1 base and J dropped 5 bases, with 9 bases sitting between them. The CDR3 region has the DNA TGTGCCAGCAGCTTAGGTGGGGGCAGAAACACCATATATTTT. It encodes CASSLGGGRNTIYF.

This clone was picked up one time. V is TRBV4-1 and J is TRBJ2-3; maybe TRBD2 (5 bases). Deletions cut 2 bases from V and 2 bases from J, with 14 bases between. The CDR3 consists of 16 residues. Looked up from germline, CDR1 is MGHRA and CDR2 is YSYEKL. This CDR3 reads CASSQPHLANTDTQYF. The CDR3 DNA follows: TGCGCCAGCAGCCAACCTCATCTAGCTAACACAGATACGCAGTATTTT.

The chain couples TRBV28 to TRBJ1-2; TRBD1 aligns across 9 bases. CDR3 length: 15 amino acids. After removal of 5 bases from V and 4 bases from J, the junction contained 8 bases not matched to a gene. CDR1 and CDR2 (germline): MDHEN, SYDVKM. CDR3 DNA: TGTGCCAGCAGTCAGGGACAGGGTCGAGCCTATGGCTACACCTTC. It codes for CASSQGQGRAYGYTF.

The V gene is TRBV5-1, the J gene TRBJ2-1; no firm D call. Germline lookup yields CDR1 SGHRS and CDR2 YFSETQ. The CDR3 spans 14 residues. The V gene lost 2 bases and the J gene lost 3 bases, with 9 bases spanning the gap. CDR3 in amino acids: CASSFSADYNEQFF. The CDR3 DNA reads TGCGCCAGCAGCTTCAGCGCGGACTACAATGAGCAGTTCTTC.

Notes on this clone: The junction shows a germline mismatch at one end, possibly a read error. This chain joins TRBV27 and TRBJ1-6; 8 bases match TRBD1. The CDR3 runs to 15 residues. Germline loops: CDR1 MNHEY, CDR2 SMNVEV (reference sequence). The CDR3 DNA follows: TGTGCCGGCAGTTTAAGGGGCAGGGGGCTTATCTCCCTCCACTTT. It codes for CAGSLRGRGLISLHF.

The genes are TRBV7-9 and TRBJ2-7, with a weak D call TRBD1 (6 bases). Looked up from germline, CDR1 is SEHNR and CDR2 is FQNEAQ (reference sequence). CDR3 length: 13 residues. Deletions cut 5 bases from V and 7 bases from J, with 15 bases between. The CDR3 DNA is TGTGCCAGCAGCCACAGGGAAGAGAGGGAGCAGTACTTC. Translating gives CASSHREEREQYF.

The V gene is TRBV6-1, the J gene TRBJ2-1; possibly TRBD2 for D (6 bases). Deletions cut 4 bases from V and 2 bases from J, with 12 bases between. Per germline, CDR1 MNHNS and CDR2 SASEGT. This CDR3 is built from 15 residues. Written as DNA, the CDR3 is TGTGCCAGCAGTGGGGACGGGGGAGCCTACAATGAGCAGTTCTTC. Translating it yields CASSGDGGAYNEQFF.

The gene calls are TRBV6-5 and TRBJ1-6; D is possibly TRBD1 (6 bases). Deletions cut 0 bases from V and 10 bases from J, with 16 bases between. CDR1 and CDR2 from the germline V gene are MNHEY and SVGAGI. The CDR3 consists of 16 residues. The CDR3 DNA sequence: TGTGCCAGCAGTTACTCTGGGGCGGGGGCTGGATCACCCCTCCACTTT. It codes for CASSYSGAGAGSPLHF.

This chain connects TRBV27 to TRBJ2-5; TRBD2 aligns across 10 bases. Unmatched junction bases numbered 20, after V lost 2 bases and J lost 2 bases. Germline V gene lookup returns CDR1 MNHEY and CDR2 SMNVEV (reference sequence). The CDR3 sequence is 21 residues long. CDR3 protein: CASSLAISGIPGLAMQETQYF. Written as DNA, the CDR3 is TGTGCCAGCAGTTTAGCCATTTCAGGGATACCGGGACTAGCGATGCAAGAGACCCAGTACTTC.

The rearrangement links TRBV4-2 to TRBJ1-6, with D perhaps TRBD1 (6 bases). Germline V lookup: CDR1 LGHNA, CDR2 YNFKEQ. Trimming took off 5 bases at V and 2 bases at J, with 16 bases between the two ends. This CDR3 has 17 residues. The CDR3 nucleotides read TGTGCCAGCAGCTCTACAGGGTACGATCCCTATAATTCACCCCTCCACTTT. Amino acid sequence: CASSSTGYDPYNSPLHF.

The chain has TRBV11-2 and TRBJ1-5; D not certain. CDR3 size: 13 residues. V was pared by 1 base and J by 7 bases, with 8 bases between. Germline CDR1 reads SGHAT; CDR2 reads FQNNGV. The CDR3, as DNA: TGTGCCAGCAGCTTAGGCGCCGACCAGCCCCAGCATTTT. The encoded protein is CASSLGADQPQHF.

This chain joins TRBV5-1 and TRBJ2-7; TRBD1 matches 8 bases. CDR3 length: 16 amino acids. In germline, CDR1 is SGHRS, CDR2 YFSETQ. V dropped 0 bases and J dropped 5; count of bases not matched to a gene: 10. As DNA, the CDR3 is TGCGCCAGCAGCTTGGGGTTGGACAGGGTGGGGCACGAGCAGTACTTC. As protein: CASSLGLDRVGHEQYF.

The chain links TRBV4-2 to TRBJ1-6; D possibly corresponds to TRBD1 (5 bases). The V and J ends lost 1 base and 6 bases respectively, with 16 bases between them. Germline V CDR1 and CDR2: LGHNA, YNFKEQ. The CDR3 has 17 residues. The CDR3 nucleotides read TGTGCCAGCAGCCAAGTGGACATAGGGAAGGGTAATTCACCCCTCCACTTT. Amino acid sequence: CASSQVDIGKGNSPLHF.

The chain links TRBV12-5 to TRBJ2-6; no clear D. The CDR3 has 15 residues. With 0 bases removed from V and 0 bases from J, the gap between germline ends came to 3 bases. Germline CDR1 and CDR2: LGHNT and FRNRAP. CDR3 in amino acids: CASGLVFSGANVLTF. In nucleotides, the CDR3 is TGTGCTAGTGGTTTGGTTTTCTCTGGGGCCAACGTCCTGACTTTC.